These 4 T cell receptor beta chains share one sample of origin, sequenced in a study of blood T cell repertoires in COVID-19 (dated by TCRdb to between 2020 and 2021). Library creation used the immunoSEQ multiplex PCR assay. Here the immuneACCESS table is served through TCRdb, limited to in-frame sequences with V and J called. Missing clones are a known gap in these copies; in checked studies unresolved V genes cover under half, and the rest lacks a known reason. Present in this sample are 450,000 to 500,000 clones, 70% to 90% of which were seen just once. The top ten clones comprise approximately 3.2% of the sample. Source material: peripheral blood. The receptors were sampled from a human donor in a cohort sampled during active COVID-19.

The V gene is TRBV7-2, the J gene TRBJ1-1; 7 nucleotides line up with TRBD1. Trimming removed 3 bases from V and 5 bases from J; junction bases left unmatched: 3. This CDR3 is built from 13 residues. The germline gives CDR1 SGHTA, CDR2 FQGNSA. The CDR3 nucleotides are TGTGCCAGCAGCTTTACAGGGGAAACTGAAGCTTTCTTT. As protein: CASSFTGETEAFF.

The CDR3 DNA is TGTGCCAGCAGGGGAGGGACTAGCGGGATTGAGCAGTTCTTC. Protein sequence: CASRGGTSGIEQFF. The V call is TRBV14, the J call TRBJ2-1; 13 bases are a match to TRBD2. This CDR3 spans 14 amino acids. Germline CDR1 and CDR2: SGHDN and FVKESK. V shed 6 bases, J shed 9 bases, and the junction held 5 bases outside the gene matches.

The rearrangement links TRBV29-1 to TRBJ1-1; D unresolved. CDR3 size: 12 residues. V dropped 4 bases and J dropped 0 bases, with 6 bases sitting between them. Germline V gene sequence: CDR1 SQVTM, CDR2 ANQGSEA. This chain's CDR3 is CSVAEVNTEAFF. Here the CDR3 DNA reads TGCAGCGTTGCGGAGGTGAACACTGAAGCTTTCTTT.

The chain is built from TRBV4-2 and TRBJ2-1, with TRBD1 matching 7 bases. CDR1 and CDR2 (germline): LGHNA, YNFKEQ. Losses at the gene ends were 0 bases for V and 0 bases for J; bases not matched to a gene: 5. The CDR3 spans 17 residues. The CDR3 nucleotides are TGTGCCAGCAGCCAAGAACCCGGGACAGCCTCCTACAATGAGCAGTTCTTC. Its protein product is CASSQEPGTASYNEQFF.